This TCR beta chain was found in a study of blood T cell repertoires in COVID-19. Study at large: PBMCs, B-cell-depleted T cells, or T cells provided the cDNA or gDNA that made up the material.

Germline V gene data show CDR1 as KGHSH and CDR2 as LQKENI. The trim removed 8 bases at V and 5 bases at J, leaving 5 bases unmatched. The CDR3 is 13 residues long. Data came from immunoSEQ multiplex PCR; TCRdb stores just in-frame clones and leaves some out. The sample lists about 140,000 clones; approximately 80% were seen once. Sequenced sample: peripheral blood. The clonotype comes from a woman of 80 years or more with active or convalescent COVID-19. This rearrangement joins TRBV18 to TRBJ1-4, with TRBD1 identical over 7 bases. CDR3 in amino acids: CASTGQINEKLFF. The CDR3 coding sequence is TGTGCCAGCACGGGACAGATAAATGAAAAACTGTTTTTT.